This T cell receptor (beta chain) is drawn from a study of molecular identifiers for immune sequencing clone quantification. This clonotype was detected many times. Its target is unknown. Germline-derived CDR1 and CDR2 are MGHDK and SYGVNS. This CDR3 is built from 12 residues. V dropped 9 bases and J dropped 4; count of bases not matched to a gene: 6. Study-wide findings and caveats: Whereas naive cells kept under 1% of molecules in clones above 20 RNA copies, such clones held over 97% in effectors.

TCRdb used MiXCR to reprocess the PCR reads, holding one entry per CDR3 protein. Of 490,000 or so distinct CDR3 sequences detected, about 25% appear once; the ten largest clones hold about 0.75%. The sequence was obtained from a human donor in good health. Some libraries in this study had Jurkat cell RNA spiked in. V and J are TRBV25-1 and TRBJ2-7; 7 nucleotides align to TRBD2. Material for sequencing was naive CD8+ T cells from blood, with Jurkat cell RNA spiked in. Subset denoted: FACS-sorted CD8+CD4-CCR7+CD45RA+ naive T cells. CDR3 amino acids: CARSGVVYEQYF. CDR3 DNA: TGTGCCAGGAGCGGGGTCGTATACGAGCAGTACTTC.